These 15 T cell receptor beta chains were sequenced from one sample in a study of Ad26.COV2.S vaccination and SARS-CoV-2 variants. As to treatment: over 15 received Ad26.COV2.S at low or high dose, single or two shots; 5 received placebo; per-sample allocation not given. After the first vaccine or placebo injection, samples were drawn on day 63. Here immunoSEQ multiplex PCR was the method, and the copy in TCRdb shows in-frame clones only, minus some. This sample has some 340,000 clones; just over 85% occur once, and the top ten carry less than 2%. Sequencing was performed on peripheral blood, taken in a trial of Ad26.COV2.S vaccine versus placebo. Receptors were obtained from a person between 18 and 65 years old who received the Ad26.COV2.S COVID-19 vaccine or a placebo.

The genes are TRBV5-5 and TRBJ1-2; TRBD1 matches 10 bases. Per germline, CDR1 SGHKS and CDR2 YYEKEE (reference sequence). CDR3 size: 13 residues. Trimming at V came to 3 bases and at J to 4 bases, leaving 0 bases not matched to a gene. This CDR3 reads CASSWDRGYGYTF. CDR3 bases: TGTGCCAGCAGCTGGGACAGGGGCTATGGCTACACCTTC. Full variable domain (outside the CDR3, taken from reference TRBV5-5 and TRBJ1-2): DAGVTQSPTHLIKTRGQQVTLRCSPISGHKSVSWYQQVLGQGPQFIFQYYEKEERGRGNFPDRFSARQFPNYSSELNVNALLLGDSALYLCASSWDRGYGYTFGSGTRLTVV.

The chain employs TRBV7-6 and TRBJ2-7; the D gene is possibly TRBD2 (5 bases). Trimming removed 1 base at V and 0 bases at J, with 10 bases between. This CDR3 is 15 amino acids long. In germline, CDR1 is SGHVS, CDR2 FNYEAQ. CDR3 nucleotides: TGTGCCAGCAGCTTAGGGACTCCAGCCTCCTACGAGCAGTACTTC. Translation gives CASSLGTPASYEQYF.

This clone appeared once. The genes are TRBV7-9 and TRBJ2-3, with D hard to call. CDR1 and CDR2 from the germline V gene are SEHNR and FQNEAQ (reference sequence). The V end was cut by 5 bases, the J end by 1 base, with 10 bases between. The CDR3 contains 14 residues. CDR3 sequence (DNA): TGTGCCAGCAGCACCCGAGCTGGCACAGATACGCAGTATTTT. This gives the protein CASSTRAGTDTQYF.

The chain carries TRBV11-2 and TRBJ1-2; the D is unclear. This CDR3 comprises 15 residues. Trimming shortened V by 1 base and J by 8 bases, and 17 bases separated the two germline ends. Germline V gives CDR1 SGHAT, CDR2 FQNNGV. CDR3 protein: CASSLALSGRPGYTF. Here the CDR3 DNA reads TGTGCCAGCAGCTTAGCGTTGTCAGGTCGACCCGGCTACACCTTC.

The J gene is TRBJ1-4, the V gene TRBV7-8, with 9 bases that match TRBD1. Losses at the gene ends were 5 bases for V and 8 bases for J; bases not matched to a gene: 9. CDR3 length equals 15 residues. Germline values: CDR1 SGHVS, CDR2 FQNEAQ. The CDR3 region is CASSIGTGSREKLFF. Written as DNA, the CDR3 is TGTGCCAGCAGCATCGGGACAGGGTCAAGAGAAAAACTGTTTTTT.

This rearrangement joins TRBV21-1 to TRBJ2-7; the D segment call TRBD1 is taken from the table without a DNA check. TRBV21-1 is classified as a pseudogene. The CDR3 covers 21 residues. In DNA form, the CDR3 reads TGTGCCAGCAGCAATTTTTGTCGCGGTGCCCTTACCGGGACAGGGGCTTACGAGCAGTACTTC. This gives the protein CASSNFCRGALTGTGAYEQYF.

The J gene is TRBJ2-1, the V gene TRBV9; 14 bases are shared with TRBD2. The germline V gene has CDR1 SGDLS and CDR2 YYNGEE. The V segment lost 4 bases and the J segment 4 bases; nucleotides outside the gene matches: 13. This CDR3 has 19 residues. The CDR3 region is CASSPRGGTSGGKYNEQFF. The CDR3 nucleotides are TGTGCCAGCAGCCCCCGCGGCGGGACTAGCGGGGGCAAATACAATGAGCAGTTCTTC.

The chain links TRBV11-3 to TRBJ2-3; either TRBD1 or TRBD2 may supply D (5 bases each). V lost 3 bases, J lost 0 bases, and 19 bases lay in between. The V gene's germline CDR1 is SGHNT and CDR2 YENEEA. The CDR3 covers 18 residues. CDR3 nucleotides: TGTGCCAGCAGCTTGGGGGATACAGGAGGCCCTAGCACAGATACGCAGTATTTT. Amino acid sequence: CASSLGDTGGPSTDTQYF.

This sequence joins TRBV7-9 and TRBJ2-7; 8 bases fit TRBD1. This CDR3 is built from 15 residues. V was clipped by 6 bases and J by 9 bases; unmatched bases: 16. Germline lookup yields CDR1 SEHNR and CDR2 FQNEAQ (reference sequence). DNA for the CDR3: TGTGCCAGCAGTTCAAAGGGACAGGCCTTGACCGGGCAGTACTTC. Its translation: CASSSKGQALTGQYF.

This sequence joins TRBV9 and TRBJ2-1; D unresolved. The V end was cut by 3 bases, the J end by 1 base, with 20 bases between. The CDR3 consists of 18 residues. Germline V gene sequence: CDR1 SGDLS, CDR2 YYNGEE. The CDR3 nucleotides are TGTGCCAGCAGCGCCTTGGATGTAGGGCGGCATTCCTACAATGAGCAGTTCTTC. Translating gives CASSALDVGRHSYNEQFF. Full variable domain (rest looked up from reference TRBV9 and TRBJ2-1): DSGVTQTPKHLITATGQRVTLRCSPRSGDLSVYWYQQSLDQGLQFLIQYYNGEERAKGNILERFSAQQFPDLHSELNLSSLELGDSALYFCASSALDVGRHSYNEQFFGPGTRLTVL.

As DNA, the CDR3 is TGTGCCAGCAGCGCAGGGAAGGCTAACTATGGCTACACCTTC. The encoded protein is CASSAGKANYGYTF. The chain couples TRBV5-6 to TRBJ1-2, with a tentative D call TRBD1 (5 bases). Germline V CDR1 and CDR2: SGHDT, YYEEEE. V was shortened by 4 bases and J by 0 bases, with 10 bases between the two germline ends. The length of the CDR3 is 14 residues.

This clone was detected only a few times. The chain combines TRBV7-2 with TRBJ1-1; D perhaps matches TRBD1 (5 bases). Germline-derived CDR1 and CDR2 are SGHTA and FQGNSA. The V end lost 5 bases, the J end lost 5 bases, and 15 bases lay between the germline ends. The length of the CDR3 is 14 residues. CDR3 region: CASSPRTGETEAFF. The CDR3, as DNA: TGTGCCAGCAGCCCACGGACGGGGGAAACTGAAGCTTTCTTT.

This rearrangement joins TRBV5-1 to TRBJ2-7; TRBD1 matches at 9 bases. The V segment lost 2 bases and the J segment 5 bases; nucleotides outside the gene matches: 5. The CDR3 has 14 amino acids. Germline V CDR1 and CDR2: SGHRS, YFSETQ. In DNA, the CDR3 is TGCGCCAGCAGCTTTTCCGGGACAGGGAACGAGCAGTACTTC. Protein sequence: CASSFSGTGNEQYF.

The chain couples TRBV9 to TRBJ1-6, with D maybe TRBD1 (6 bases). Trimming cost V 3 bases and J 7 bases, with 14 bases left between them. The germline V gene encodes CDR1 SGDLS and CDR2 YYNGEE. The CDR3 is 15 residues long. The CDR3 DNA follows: TGTGCCAGCAGCGCGGTCCCGGGACAAAATTCACCCCTCCACTTT. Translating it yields CASSAVPGQNSPLHF.

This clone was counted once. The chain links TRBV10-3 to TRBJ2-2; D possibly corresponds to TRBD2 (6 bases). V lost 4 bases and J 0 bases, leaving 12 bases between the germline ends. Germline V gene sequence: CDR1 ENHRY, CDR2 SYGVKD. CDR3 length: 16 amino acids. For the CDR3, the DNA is TGTGCCATCAGTGGGGGGGAGTTTGCGAACACCGGGGAGCTGTTTTTT. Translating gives CAISGGEFANTGELFF.